This TCR beta chain was identified during a study of T cells in Graves' hyperthyroidism and ophthalmopathy. Study details: Blood was drawn when the patient was first diagnosed and still untreated. Broader study findings: In the blood, most expanded thyroid clonotypes above 0.001 appeared as well. For ophthalmopathy, model prediction preceded onset by a median roughly 5.9 months.

V lost 8 bases, J lost 0 bases, and 5 bases lay in between. This CDR3 spans 12 amino acids. Germline lookup yields CDR1 MNHNS and CDR2 SASEGT. Patients were excluded because of uncontrolled infection, other autoimmune disease, pregnancy or lactation. As to this clonotype: What it recognizes is unknown.

From RNA transcripts, TCR beta CDR3 regions were amplified. When the TCR CDR3 underwent first-round RT-PCR, the HTBI primer set was used. TCRdb redid the calling of the multiplex PCR reads with MiXCR, one entry per CDR3 protein. The sample records 560,000 or so distinct CDR3 sequences, approximately 20% being singletons. Sequencing was carried out using blood. V and J are TRBV6-1 and TRBJ1-5; unclear D gene. The clonotype comes from a man aged 35 to 55 with Graves' ophthalmopathy. The CDR3, as DNA: TGTGCCAGCGGGGATAGCAATCAGCCCCAGCATTTT. Its translation is CASGDSNQPQHF.